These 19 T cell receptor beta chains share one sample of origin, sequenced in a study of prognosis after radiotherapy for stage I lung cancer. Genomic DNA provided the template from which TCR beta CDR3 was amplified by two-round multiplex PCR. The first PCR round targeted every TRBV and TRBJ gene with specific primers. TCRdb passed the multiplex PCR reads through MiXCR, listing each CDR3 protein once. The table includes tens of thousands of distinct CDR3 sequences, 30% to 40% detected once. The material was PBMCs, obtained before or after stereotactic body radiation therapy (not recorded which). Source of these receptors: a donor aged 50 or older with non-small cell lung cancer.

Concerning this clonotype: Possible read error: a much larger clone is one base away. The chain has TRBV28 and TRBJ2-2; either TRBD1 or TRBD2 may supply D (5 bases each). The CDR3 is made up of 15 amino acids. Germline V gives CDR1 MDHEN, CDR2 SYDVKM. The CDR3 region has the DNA TGTGCCAGCAGCGTGGGGACCCGTGACACCTGGGAGCTGTTTTTT. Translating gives CASSVGTRDTWELFF.

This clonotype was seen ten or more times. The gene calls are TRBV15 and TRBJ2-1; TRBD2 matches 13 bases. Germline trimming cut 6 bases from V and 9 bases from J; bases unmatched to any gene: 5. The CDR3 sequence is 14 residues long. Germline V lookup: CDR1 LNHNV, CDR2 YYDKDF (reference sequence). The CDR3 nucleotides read TGTGCCACCAGGTTTGGACTAGCGGGAGTTGAGCAGTTCTTC. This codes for CATRFGLAGVEQFF.

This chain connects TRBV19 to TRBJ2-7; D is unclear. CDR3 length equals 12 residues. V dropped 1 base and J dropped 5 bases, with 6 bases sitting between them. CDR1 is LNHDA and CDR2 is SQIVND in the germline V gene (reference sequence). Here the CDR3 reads CASSIGRDEQYF. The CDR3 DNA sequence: TGTGCCAGTAGTATAGGCAGAGACGAGCAGTACTTC.

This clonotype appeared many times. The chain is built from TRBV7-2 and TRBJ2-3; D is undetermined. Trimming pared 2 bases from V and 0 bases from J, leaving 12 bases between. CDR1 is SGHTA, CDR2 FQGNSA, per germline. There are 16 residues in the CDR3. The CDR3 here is CASSLIQEPSTDTQYF. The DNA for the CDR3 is TGTGCCAGCAGCTTAATCCAGGAACCTAGCACAGATACGCAGTATTTT.

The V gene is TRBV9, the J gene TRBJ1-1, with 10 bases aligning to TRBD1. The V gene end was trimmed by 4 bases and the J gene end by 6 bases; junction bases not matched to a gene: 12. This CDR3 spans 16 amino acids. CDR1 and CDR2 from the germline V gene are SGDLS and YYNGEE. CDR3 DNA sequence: TGTGCCAGCAGCTTGGTCCACGGGACAGGGGTCGCTGAAGCTTTCTTT. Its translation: CASSLVHGTGVAEAFF. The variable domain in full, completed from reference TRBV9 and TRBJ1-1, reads DSGVTQTPKHLITATGQRVTLRCSPRSGDLSVYWYQQSLDQGLQFLIQYYNGEERAKGNILERFSAQQFPDLHSELNLSSLELGDSALYFCASSLVHGTGVAEAFFGQGTRLTVV.

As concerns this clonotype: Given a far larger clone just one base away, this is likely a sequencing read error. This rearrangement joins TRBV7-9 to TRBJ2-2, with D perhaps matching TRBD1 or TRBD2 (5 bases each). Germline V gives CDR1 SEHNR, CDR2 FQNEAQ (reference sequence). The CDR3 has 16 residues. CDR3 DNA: TGTGCCAGCAGCTTACTACCCGCCGGGGCAACCGGGGATCTGTTTTTT. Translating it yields CASSLLPAGATGDLFF.

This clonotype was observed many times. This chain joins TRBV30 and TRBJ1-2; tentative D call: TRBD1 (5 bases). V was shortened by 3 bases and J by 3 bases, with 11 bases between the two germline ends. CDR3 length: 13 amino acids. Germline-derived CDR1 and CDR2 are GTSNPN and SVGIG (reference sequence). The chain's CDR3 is CAWRAGGYYGYTF. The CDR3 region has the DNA TGTGCCTGGAGGGCTGGGGGTTACTATGGCTACACCTTC.

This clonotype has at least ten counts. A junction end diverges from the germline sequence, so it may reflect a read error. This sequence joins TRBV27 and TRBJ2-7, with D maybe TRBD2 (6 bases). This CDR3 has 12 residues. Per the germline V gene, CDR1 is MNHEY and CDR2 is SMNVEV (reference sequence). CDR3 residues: CASISTYGTLTF. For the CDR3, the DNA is TGTGCCAGCATCTCCACCTACGGGACTCTTACATTC.

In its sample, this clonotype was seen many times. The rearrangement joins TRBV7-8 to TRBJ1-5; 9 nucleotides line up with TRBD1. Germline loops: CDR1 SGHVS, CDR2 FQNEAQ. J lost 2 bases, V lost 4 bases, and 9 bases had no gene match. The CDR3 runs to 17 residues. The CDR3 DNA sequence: TGTGCCAGCAGCTCCCGGGACAGGGTTGGGGGCAATCAGCCCCAGCATTTT. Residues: CASSSRDRVGGNQPQHF.

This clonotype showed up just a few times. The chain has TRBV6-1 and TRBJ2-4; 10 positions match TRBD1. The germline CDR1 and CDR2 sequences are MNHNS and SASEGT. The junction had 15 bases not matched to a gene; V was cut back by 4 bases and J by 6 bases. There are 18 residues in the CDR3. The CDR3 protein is CASSARERPGQGTNIQYF. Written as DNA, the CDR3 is TGTGCCAGCAGTGCAAGAGAGAGACCGGGACAGGGGACAAACATTCAGTACTTC.

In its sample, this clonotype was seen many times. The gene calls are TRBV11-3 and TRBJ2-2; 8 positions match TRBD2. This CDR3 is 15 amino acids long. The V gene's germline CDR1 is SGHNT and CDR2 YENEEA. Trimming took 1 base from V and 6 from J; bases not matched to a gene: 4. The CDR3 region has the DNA TGTGCCAGCAGCTTAGCAGCGGGAGAATCCGGGGAGCTGTTTTTT. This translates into CASSLAAGESGELFF.

The CDR3 DNA reads as TGTGCCAGCAGCCTCCGTACAGTGGCGAACACCGGGGAGCTGTTTTTT. It codes for CASSLRTVANTGELFF. The chain recombines TRBV7-2 with TRBJ2-2, with D uncertain. V shed 5 bases and J shed 0 bases, with 13 bases lying between them. The CDR3 runs 16 residues. Germline V gives CDR1 SGHTA, CDR2 FQGNSA.

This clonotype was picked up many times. The CDR3 DNA sequence: TGCGCCAGCAGCCCACGGGCGGGAGCCTCTGGGGCCAACGTCCTGACTTTC. Translation: CASSPRAGASGANVLTF. The chain is built from TRBV5-1 and TRBJ2-6; 7 bases align to TRBD2. Germline V gene data show CDR1 as SGHRS and CDR2 as YFSETQ. V gave up 4 bases and J gave up 0 bases; unmatched junction bases: 7. This CDR3 has 17 amino acids.

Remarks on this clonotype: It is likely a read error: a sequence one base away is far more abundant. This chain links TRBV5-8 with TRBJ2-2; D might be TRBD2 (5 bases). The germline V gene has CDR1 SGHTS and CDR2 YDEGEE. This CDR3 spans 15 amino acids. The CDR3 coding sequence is TGTGCCAGCAGCTTGGATTTAGTGGGCACCGGGGATCTGTTTTTT. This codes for CASSLDLVGTGDLFF.

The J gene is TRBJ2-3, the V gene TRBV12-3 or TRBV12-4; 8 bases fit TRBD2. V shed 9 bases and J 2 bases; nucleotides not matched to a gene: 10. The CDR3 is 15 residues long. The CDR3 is CASSPSGLTTDTQYF. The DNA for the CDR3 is TGTGCCAGTAGTCCTAGCGGGCTCACCACAGATACGCAGTATTTT.

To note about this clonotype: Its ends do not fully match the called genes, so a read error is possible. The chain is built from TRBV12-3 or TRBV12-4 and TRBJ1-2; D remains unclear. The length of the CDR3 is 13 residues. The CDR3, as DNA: TGTGCCAGCAGTTTTGGACTGGACTATTGCTACACCTTC. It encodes CASSFGLDYCYTF.

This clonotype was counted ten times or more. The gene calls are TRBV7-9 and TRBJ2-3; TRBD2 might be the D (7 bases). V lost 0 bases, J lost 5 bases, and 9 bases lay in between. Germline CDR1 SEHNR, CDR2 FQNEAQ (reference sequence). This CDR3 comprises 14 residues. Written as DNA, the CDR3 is TGTGCCAGCAGCTTAGCGGGAGGGGGAGATACGCAGTATTTT. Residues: CASSLAGGGDTQYF.

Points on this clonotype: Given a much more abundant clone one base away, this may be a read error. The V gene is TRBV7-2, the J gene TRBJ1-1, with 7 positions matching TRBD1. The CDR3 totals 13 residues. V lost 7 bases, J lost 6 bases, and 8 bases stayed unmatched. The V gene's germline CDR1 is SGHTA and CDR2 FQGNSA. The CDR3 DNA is TGTGCCAGCACCTACAGGGGACGAGCTGAAGCTTTCTTT. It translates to CASTYRGRAEAFF.

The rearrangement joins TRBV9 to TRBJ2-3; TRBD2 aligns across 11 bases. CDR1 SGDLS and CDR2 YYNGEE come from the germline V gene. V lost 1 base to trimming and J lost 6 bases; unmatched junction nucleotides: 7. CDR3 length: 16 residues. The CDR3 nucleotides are TGTGCCAGCAGCGTATTAGCGGGAGGGCCGGGGGATACGCAGTATTTT. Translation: CASSVLAGGPGDTQYF.